The present T cell receptor beta chain was sequenced within a study of T cells in Graves' hyperthyroidism and ophthalmopathy. Study-level points and caveats: The authors' 13 V-J model separated ophthalmopathy from stable hyperthyroidism.

The study defined stable Graves' hyperthyroidism as no ophthalmopathy progression within 18 months. Details on this clonotype: The antigen remains undetermined.

Germline-derived CDR1 and CDR2 are DFQATT and SNEGSKA (reference sequence). The CDR3 sequence is 13 residues long. The V end was cut by 3 bases, the J end by 5 bases, with 8 bases between. The CDR3 regions of TCR beta were amplified from RNA transcripts. HTBI primers were used for first-round RT-PCR of the TCR CDR3. One entry per CDR3 protein, called by TCRdb with MiXCR from the multiplex PCR reads. The sample contains roughly 510,000 distinct CDR3 sequences, more than 20% of which appear only once. The rearrangement links TRBV20-1 to TRBJ1-6; D is unclear. This clonotype was sampled from a man younger than 35 with Graves' hyperthyroidism. Sequences were obtained from blood. In DNA, the CDR3 is TGCAGTGCTAGCGCGGGGAATAATTCACCCCTCCACTTT. As protein: CSASAGNNSPLHF.